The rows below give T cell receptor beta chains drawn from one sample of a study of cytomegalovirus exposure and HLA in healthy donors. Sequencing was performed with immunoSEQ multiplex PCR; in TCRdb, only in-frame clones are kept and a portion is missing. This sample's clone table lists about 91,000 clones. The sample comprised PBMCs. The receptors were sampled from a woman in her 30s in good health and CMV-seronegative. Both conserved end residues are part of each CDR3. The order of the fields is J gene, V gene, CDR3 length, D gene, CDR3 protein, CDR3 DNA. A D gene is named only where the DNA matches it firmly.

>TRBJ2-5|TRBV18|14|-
CASSPMGAEETQYF
TGTGCCAGCTCACCAATGGGGGCCGAGGAGACCCAGTACTTC
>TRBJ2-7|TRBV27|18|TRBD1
CASSLAPSGQAVSYEQYF
TGTGCCAGCAGTTTAGCTCCCTCGGGACAGGCAGTCTCCTACGAGCAGTACTTC
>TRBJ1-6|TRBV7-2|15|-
CASTTRQSNNSPLHF
TGTGCCAGCACCACCCGACAATCCAATAATTCACCCCTCCACTTT
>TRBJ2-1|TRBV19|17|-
CASSPYGGISSYNEQFF
TGTGCCAGTAGTCCCTATGGCGGGATAAGCTCCTACAATGAGCAGTTCTTC
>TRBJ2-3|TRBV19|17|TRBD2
CASSVGLAGVTQDTQYF
TGTGCCAGTAGTGTGGGACTAGCGGGGGTAACACAAGATACGCAGTATTTT
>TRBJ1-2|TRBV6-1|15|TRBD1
CASRAPGQGNYGYTF
TGTGCCAGCAGGGCTCCGGGACAGGGGAACTATGGCTACACCTTC
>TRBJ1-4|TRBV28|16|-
CASSLYRSATNEKLFF
TGTGCCAGCAGTTTGTACAGATCAGCAACTAATGAAAAACTGTTTTTT
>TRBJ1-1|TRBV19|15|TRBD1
CASSPRGQKDTEAFF
TGTGCCAGTAGTCCCAGGGGGCAGAAAGACACTGAAGCTTTCTTT
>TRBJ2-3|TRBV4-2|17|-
CASSFLPDFTRVNTQYF
TGTGCCAGCAGCTTTCTTCCCGACTTCACTAGGGTCAATACGCAGTATTTT
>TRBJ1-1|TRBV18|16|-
CASSPRGVVGDTEAFF
TGTGCCAGCTCACCACGGGGGGTTGTCGGTGACACTGAAGCTTTCTTT
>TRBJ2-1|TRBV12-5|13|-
CASGPSHDNEQFF
TGTGCTAGTGGGCCCAGTCACGACAATGAGCAGTTCTTC
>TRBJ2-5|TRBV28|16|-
CASSLTGTRGQETQYF
TGTGCCAGCAGTTTAACCGGGACCAGGGGCCAAGAGACCCAGTACTTC
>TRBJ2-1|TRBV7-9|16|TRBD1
CASSLSQGAAYNEQFF
TGTGCCAGCAGCTTAAGCCAGGGGGCCGCCTACAATGAGCAGTTCTTC
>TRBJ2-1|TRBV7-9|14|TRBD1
CASSLVGQGYNQFF
TGTGCCAGCAGCTTGGTGGGACAGGGATATAATCAGTTCTTC
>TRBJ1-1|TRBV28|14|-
CASSLFRRNTEAFF
TGTGCCAGCAGTTTATTTCGCAGGAACACTGAAGCTTTCTTT
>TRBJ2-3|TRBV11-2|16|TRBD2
CASSEPLAGETDTQYF
TGTGCCAGCAGCGAACCGTTAGCGGGAGAGACAGATACGCAGTATTTT
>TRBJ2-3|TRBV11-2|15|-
CASRHPWEYTDTQYF
TGTGCCAGCAGACACCCCTGGGAGTACACAGATACGCAGTATTTT
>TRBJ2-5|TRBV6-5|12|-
CASSRGKQTQYF
TGTGCCAGCAGCCGGGGGAAGCAGACCCAGTACTTC